The entry below gives a single T cell receptor beta chain sequence along with its context. Treatment defined: some 19 received Ad26.COV2.S at low or high dose, single or two shots; about 5 received placebo; per-sample allocation not given. Sampling occurred on day 63 after the first vaccine or placebo injection. This record comes from a study of Ad26.COV2.S vaccination and SARS-CoV-2 variants. Method: immunoSEQ multiplex PCR; TCRdb's copy keeps in-frame clones and lacks some. The sample includes approximately 340,000 clones, approximately 81% of them seen just once. This receptor was identified in a person aged 18-65 years who received the Ad26.COV2.S COVID-19 vaccine or a placebo. The sequencing used peripheral blood, collected in a trial of Ad26.COV2.S vaccine versus placebo.

The CDR3 loop reads CASSSGQGSGNTIYF. CDR3 coding DNA: TGTGCCAGCAGCTCTGGACAGGGCTCTGGAAACACCATATATTTT. J is TRBJ1-3 and V is TRBV7-8, with 8 bases identical to TRBD1. This CDR3 contains 15 residues. V was pared by 4 bases and J by 0 bases, with 2 bases of the junction left unmatched. CDR1 is SGHVS and CDR2 is FQNEAQ in the germline V gene.